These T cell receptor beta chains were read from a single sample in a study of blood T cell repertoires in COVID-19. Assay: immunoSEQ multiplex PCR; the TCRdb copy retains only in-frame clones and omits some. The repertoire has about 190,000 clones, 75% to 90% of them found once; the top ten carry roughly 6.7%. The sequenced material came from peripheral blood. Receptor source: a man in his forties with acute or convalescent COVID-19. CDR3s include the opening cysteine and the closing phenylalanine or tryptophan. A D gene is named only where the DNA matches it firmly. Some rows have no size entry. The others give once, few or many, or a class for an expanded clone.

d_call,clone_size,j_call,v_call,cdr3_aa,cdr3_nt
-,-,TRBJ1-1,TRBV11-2,CASIPPGNTEAFF,TGTGCCAGCATCCCCCCCGGGAACACTGAAGCTTTCTTT
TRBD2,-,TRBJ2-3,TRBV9,CASSVGTSGGFTDTQYF,TGTGCCAGCAGCGTAGGGACTAGCGGGGGATTCACAGATACGCAGTATTTT
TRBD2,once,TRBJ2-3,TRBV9,CASSGGLAASTDTQYF,TGTGCCAGCAGCGGGGGACTAGCGGCTAGCACAGATACGCAGTATTTT
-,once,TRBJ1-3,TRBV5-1,CASSLAPQGTGNTIYF,TGCGCCAGCAGCTTGGCCCCGCAGGGAACCGGAAACACCATATATTTT
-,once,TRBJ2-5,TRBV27,CASSPTGYQETQYF,TGTGCCAGCAGTCCTACAGGGTACCAAGAGACCCAGTACTTC
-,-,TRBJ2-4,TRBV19,CASSMGLPKNIQYF,TGTGCCAGTAGTATGGGACTCCCTAAAAACATTCAGTACTTC
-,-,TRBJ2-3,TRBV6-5,CASSQNSPTLDTQYF,TGTGCCAGCAGTCAGAATTCACCCACCCTGGATACGCAGTATTTT
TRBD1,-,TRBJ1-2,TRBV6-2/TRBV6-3,CASSTGTGYYGYTF,TGTGCCAGCAGTACCGGGACAGGGTACTATGGCTACACCTTC
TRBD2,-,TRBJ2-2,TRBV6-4,CASSERAGVTGELFF,TGTGCCAGCAGTGAAAGGGCGGGGGTCACCGGGGAGCTGTTTTTT
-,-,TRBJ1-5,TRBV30,CAGETPGGAQPQHF,TGTGCCGGAGAGACCCCAGGCGGGGCCCAGCCCCAGCATTTT
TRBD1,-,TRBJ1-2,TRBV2,CASSEATGGNYGYTF,TGTGCCAGCAGTGAAGCCACAGGGGGCAACTATGGCTACACCTTC
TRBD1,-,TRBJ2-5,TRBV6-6,CASSPKGAGYLQETQYF,TGTGCCAGCAGTCCCAAGGGGGCAGGGTATCTCCAAGAGACCCAGTACTTC
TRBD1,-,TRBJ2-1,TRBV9,CASSSDRGQFF,TGTGCCAGCAGTTCCGACAGGGGACAGTTCTTC
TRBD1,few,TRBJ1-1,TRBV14,CASSQPRTGRPFF,TGTGCCAGCAGCCAACCCCGGACAGGGAGACCTTTCTTT
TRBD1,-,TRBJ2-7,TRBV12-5,CASGLGRQGGYLHEQYF,TGTGCTAGTGGTTTGGGCAGACAGGGCGGCTACTTGCACGAGCAGTACTTC
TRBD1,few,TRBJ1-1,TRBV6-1,CASSEFPTGDTEAFF,TGTGCCAGCAGTGAATTCCCCACAGGGGACACTGAAGCTTTCTTT
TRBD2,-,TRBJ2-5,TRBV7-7,CASSLPWRGIEETQYF,TGTGCCAGCAGCTTACCCTGGCGGGGGATAGAAGAGACCCAGTACTTC
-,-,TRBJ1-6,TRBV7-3,CASSLRSLNSPLHF,TGTGCCAGCAGCTTACGCAGTCTTAATTCACCCCTCCACTTT
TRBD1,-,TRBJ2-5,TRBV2,CASHRDSQETQYF,TGTGCCAGTCACCGGGACAGTCAAGAGACCCAGTACTTC
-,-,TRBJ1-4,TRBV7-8,CASSLAGQLGEKLFF,TGTGCCAGCAGCTTAGCTGGGCAGCTTGGCGAAAAACTGTTTTTT
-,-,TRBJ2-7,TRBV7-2,CASSFTGAGAPYEQYF,TGTGCCAGCAGCTTTACCGGGGCGGGGGCCCCTTACGAGCAGTACTTC
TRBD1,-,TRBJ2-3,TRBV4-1,CASSYRGLSTDTQYF,TGCGCCAGCAGTTACAGGGGGTTGAGCACAGATACGCAGTATTTT
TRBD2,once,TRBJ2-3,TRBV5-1,CASSLERLAGTDTQYF,TGCGCCAGCAGCTTGGAGAGGCTAGCGGGCACAGATACGCAGTATTTT
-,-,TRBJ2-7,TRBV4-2,CASSQWRVQSYEQYF,TGTGCCAGCAGCCAGTGGAGGGTCCAGAGCTACGAGCAGTACTTC
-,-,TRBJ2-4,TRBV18,CASSSGETNIQYF,TGTGCCAGCTCAAGCGGAGAGACGAACATTCAGTACTTC
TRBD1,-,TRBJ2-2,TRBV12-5,CASGLNRGTGELFF,TGTGCTAGTGGTTTAAACAGGGGCACCGGGGAGCTGTTTTTT
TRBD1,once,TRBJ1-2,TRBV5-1,CASSPGQGLGGYTF,TGCGCCAGCAGCCCGGGACAGGGTCTCGGTGGCTACACCTTC
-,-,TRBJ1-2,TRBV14,CASSQAVSGPGGIGYTF,TGTGCCAGCAGCCAAGCAGTCTCGGGACCAGGCGGGATTGGCTACACCTTC
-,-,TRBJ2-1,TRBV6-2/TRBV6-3,CASSFPPLASVHNEQFF,TGTGCCAGCAGTTTCCCTCCTTTAGCCTCGGTCCACAATGAGCAGTTCTTC
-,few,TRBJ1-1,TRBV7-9,CASSLGGQGTEAFF,TGTGCCAGCAGCTTAGGGGGGCAAGGCACTGAAGCTTTCTTT
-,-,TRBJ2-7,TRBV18,CASSSSGYTYEQYF,TGTGCCAGCTCATCTTCAGGGTACACCTACGAGCAGTACTTC
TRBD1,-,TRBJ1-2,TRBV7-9,CASRSTGGYKNGYTF,TGTGCCAGCAGATCCACAGGGGGCTATAAGAATGGCTACACCTTC
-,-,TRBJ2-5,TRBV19,CASSIDQQEETQYF,TGTGCCAGTAGTATAGATCAACAGGAAGAGACCCAGTACTTC
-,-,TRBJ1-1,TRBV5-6,CASTLMGTGIETEAFF,TGTGCCAGCACCCTTATGGGAACCGGGATAGAGACTGAAGCTTTCTTT
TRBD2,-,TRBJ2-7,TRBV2,CASTRLAGYYEQYF,TGTGCCAGCACCCGACTAGCGGGGTACTACGAGCAGTACTTC
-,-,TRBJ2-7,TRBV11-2,CASSLDRGSYEQYF,TGTGCCAGCAGCTTAGATCGGGGATCCTACGAGCAGTACTTC
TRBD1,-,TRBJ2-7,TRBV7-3,CASSLEGTASYEQYF,TGTGCCAGCAGCTTAGAGGGGACAGCCTCCTACGAGCAGTACTTC
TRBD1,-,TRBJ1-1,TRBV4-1,CASSRPGTGGTEAFF,TGCGCCAGCAGCAGACCCGGGACAGGGGGCACTGAAGCTTTCTTT
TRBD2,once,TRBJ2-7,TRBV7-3,CASSLMSGGDEQYF,TGTGCCAGCAGCTTAATGAGCGGGGGGGACGAGCAGTACTTC
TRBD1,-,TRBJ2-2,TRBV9,CASSAQGANTGELFF,TGTGCCAGCAGCGCACAGGGGGCGAACACCGGGGAGCTGTTTTTT
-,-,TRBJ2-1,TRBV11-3,CASSLGWGPNNEQFF,TGTGCCAGCAGCTTAGGTTGGGGGCCTAACAATGAGCAGTTCTTC
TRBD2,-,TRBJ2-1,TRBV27,CASSLGLADYNEQFF,TGTGCCAGCAGTTTGGGGCTAGCGGATTACAATGAGCAGTTCTTC
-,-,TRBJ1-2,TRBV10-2,CASSESVGRGTSNYGYTF,TGCGCCAGCAGTGAGTCGGTGGGTCGGGGAACCTCTAACTATGGCTACACCTTC
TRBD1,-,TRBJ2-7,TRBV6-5,CASSKRGTGIEQYF,TGTGCCAGCAGTAAGAGAGGGACAGGCATCGAGCAGTACTTC
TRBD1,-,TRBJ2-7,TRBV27,CASSRQGSSYEQYF,TGTGCCAGCAGTAGACAGGGAAGCTCCTACGAGCAGTACTTC
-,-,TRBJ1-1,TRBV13,CASSLGLPRDTEAFF,TGTGCCAGCAGCTTAGGCCTCCCCAGGGACACTGAAGCTTTCTTT
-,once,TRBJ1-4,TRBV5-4,CASSTQGNEKLFF,TGTGCCAGCAGCACCCAGGGTAATGAAAAACTGTTTTTT
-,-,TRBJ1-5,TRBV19,CASSMVRVTSNQPQHF,TGTGCCAGTAGTATGGTCAGGGTTACGAGCAATCAGCCCCAGCATTTT
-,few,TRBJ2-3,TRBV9,CASSVVRGGTDTQYF,TGTGCCAGCAGCGTAGTAAGGGGTGGGACAGATACGCAGTATTTT
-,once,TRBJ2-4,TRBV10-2,CASSEWSTSLAKNIQYF,TGCGCCAGCAGTGAGTGGAGCACTTCCCTAGCCAAAAACATTCAGTACTTC
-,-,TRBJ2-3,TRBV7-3,CASSSQGGDTQYF,TGTGCCAGCAGCTCCCAGGGGGGAGATACGCAGTATTTT
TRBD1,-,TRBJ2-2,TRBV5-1,CASSKLTGGDTGELFF,TGCGCCAGCAGCAAACTGACAGGGGGGGACACCGGGGAGCTGTTTTTT
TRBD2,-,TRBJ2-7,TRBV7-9,CASSSGTSGPYEQYF,TGTGCCAGCAGCTCCGGGACTAGCGGCCCCTACGAGCAGTACTTC
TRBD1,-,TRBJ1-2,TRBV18,CASSPSGTGNYGYTF,TGTGCCAGCTCACCGTCCGGGACAGGGAACTATGGCTACACCTTC
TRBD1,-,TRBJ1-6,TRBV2,CASSAGTGLGSPLHF,TGTGCCAGCAGTGCCGGGACAGGGTTAGGCTCACCCCTCCACTTT
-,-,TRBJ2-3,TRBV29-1,CSSREVGTDTQYF,TGCAGCTCCAGGGAGGTGGGCACAGATACGCAGTATTTT
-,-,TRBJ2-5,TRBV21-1,CASSKEGLRGLGSETQYF,TGTGCCAGCAGCAAAGAAGGTTTGAGGGGACTGGGGAGTGAGACCCAGTACTTC